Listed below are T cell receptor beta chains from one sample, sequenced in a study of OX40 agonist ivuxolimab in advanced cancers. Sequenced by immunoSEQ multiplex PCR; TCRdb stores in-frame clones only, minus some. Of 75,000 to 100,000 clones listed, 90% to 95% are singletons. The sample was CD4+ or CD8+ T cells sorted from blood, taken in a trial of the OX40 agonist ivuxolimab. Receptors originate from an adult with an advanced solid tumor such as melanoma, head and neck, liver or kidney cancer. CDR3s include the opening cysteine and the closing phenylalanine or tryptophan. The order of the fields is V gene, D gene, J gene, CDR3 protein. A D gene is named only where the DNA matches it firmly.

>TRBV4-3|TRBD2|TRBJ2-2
CASGGHTGELFF
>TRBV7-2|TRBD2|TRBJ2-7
CASSLGRLAGDEQYF
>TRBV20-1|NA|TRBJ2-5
CSAHVGETQYF
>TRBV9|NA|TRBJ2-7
CASSVAPVGVYEQYF
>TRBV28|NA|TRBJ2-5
CASSFFRTSETQYF
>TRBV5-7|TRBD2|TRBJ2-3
CASSPWTSGPRDTQYF
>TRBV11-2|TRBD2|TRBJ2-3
CASSWTSGYFSDTQYF
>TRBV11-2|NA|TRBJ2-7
CASSLKPGGEQYF
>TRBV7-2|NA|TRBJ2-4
CASSQERAKGPIQYF
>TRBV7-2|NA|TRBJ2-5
CASSPRQAYQETQYF
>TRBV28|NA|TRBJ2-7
CASSGSPLNYEQYF
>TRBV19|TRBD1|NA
CASRPRQGHSYEQYF
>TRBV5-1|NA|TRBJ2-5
CASSLVPGGQETQYF
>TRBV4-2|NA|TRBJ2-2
CASSQMQGIGELFF
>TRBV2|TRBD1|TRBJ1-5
CASSGQGALNQLQHF
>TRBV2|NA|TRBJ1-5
CASCGQRGNQPQHF
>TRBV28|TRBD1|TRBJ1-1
CASSLSGTGLPGTEAFF
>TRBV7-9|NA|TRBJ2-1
CASSLGVGYNEQFF
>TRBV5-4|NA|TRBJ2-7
CASSPGVGGYEQYF
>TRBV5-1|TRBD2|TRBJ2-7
CASSLTSGYEQYF
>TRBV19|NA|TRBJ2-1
CASSTQLGSSYNEQFF
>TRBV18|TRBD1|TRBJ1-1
CASSGRGDTEAFF
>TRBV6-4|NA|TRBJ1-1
CASKNPMPNHPGDEAFF
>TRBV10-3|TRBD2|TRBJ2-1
CAISDSGLAGGYEQFF
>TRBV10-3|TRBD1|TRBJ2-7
CAIGQGYEQYF
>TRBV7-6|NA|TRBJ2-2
CASSMNTGELFF
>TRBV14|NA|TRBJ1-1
CASTLGVSTVRTEAFF
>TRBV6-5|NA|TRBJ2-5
CASSRLPGETQYF
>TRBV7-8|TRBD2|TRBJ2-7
CASSSLVGLAGVRGEQYF
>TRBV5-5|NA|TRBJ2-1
CASSVDLGGYNEQFF
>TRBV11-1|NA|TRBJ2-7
CASSLSDGSYEQYF
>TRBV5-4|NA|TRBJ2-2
CASSTGGVTGELFF
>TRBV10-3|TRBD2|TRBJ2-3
CAISAGLESTDTQYF
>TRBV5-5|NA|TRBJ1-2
CASSLGGNYGYTF
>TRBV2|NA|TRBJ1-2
CASSEGHYGYTF
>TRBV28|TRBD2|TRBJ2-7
CASSFVEPLAGGLNYEQYF
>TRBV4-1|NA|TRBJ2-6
CASSPLSGANVLTF
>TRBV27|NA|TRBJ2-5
CASSLRGAGETQYF
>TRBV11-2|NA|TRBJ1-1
CASSSPGSEAFF
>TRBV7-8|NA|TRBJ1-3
CASRSPGARGNTIYF
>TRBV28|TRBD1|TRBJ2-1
CASSFLQGAYNEQFF
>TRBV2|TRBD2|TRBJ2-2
CASSERLAGITGELFF
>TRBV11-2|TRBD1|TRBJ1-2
CASSSMGDRGYGYTF
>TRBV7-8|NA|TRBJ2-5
CANSWTTQETQYF